What follows describes a single TCR beta chain. In the source study's methods: Reference gene primer amplification yielded estimated nucleated cell counts. Clones were read by immunoSEQ multiplex PCR, and TCRdb kept only the in-frame ones, dropping some. From that table come the V and J calls and clone size; the DNA was used to work out D and trimming. The sample shows around 23,000 clones, approximately 92% of them seen only once. The record originates from a study of blood T cell repertoires in COVID-19. Study details: Researchers got acute and convalescent COVID-19 samples from the United States, Italy and Spain. From T cells, B-cell-depleted T cells, or PBMCs came the material, which was cDNA or gDNA.

The origin of this receptor is a human donor in a cohort sampled during active COVID-19. What was sequenced was peripheral blood.

The CDR3 nucleotides read TGCGCCAGCAGCCAAGAAACTAGCGGGAGTATTGTCACAGATACGCAGTATTTT. Translation: CASSQETSGSIVTDTQYF. V is TRBV4-3 and J is TRBJ2-3; 11 bases map to TRBD2. The germline CDR1 and CDR2 sequences are LGHNA and YSLEER. The CDR3 consists of 18 residues. V was clipped by 0 bases and J by 2 bases; unmatched bases: 7.